A single sample gave rise to the 26 T cell receptor beta chains below, sequenced in a study of blood T cells in healthy people across ages (dated by TCRdb to the mid-2010s). The method behind the library was 5' RACE. Sequenced on an Illumina HiSeq 2500. A second roughly 7 to 12 cycle PCR used a sample-barcoded 5' primer and a J-beta primer mix. The raw public data were reprocessed by TCRdb itself: fastp quality trimming at Q25, MiXCR clonotype calling, in-frame beta chains only. CDR3 protein sequences are deduplicated, and each keeps its most common genes and DNA. A total of 800,000 to 950,000 distinct CDR3 sequences appear in this sample, almost 30% of them only once. Roughly 10% of the sample belongs to the ten largest clones. These records were also assigned to another study, of T cells of mothers and their children.

The sequenced material came from blood. Every receptor here comes from a woman between 40 and 55 years old in good health.

Concerning this clonotype: With a much larger clone just one base away, this may be a read error. The chain uses TRBV28 and TRBJ1-1; D gene ambiguous. Germline CDR1 MDHEN, CDR2 SYDVKM. The CDR3 sequence is 12 residues long. The CDR3 bases are TGTGCCAGCAGTTTAAAGAACACTGGAGCTTTCTTT. Protein product: CASSLKNTGAFF.

Ten or more counts support this clonotype. The rearrangement links TRBV7-2 to TRBJ2-7, with 8 positions matching TRBD1. The CDR3 runs to 14 residues. Germline V gene lookup returns CDR1 SGHTA and CDR2 FQGNSA. V was clipped by 0 bases and J by 3 bases; unmatched bases: 1. The chain's CDR3 is CASSLAGTGYEQYF. The CDR3 DNA sequence: TGTGCCAGCAGCTTAGCAGGGACAGGCTACGAGCAGTACTTC.

The rearrangement joins TRBV7-2 to TRBJ2-7; 7 bases line up with TRBD2. CDR3 size: 14 residues. The germline CDR1 and CDR2 sequences are SGHTA and FQGNSA. After removal of 2 bases from V and 7 bases from J, the junction contained 8 bases not matched to a gene. In DNA, the CDR3 is TGTGCCAGCAGCTTATCAGCGGGGACGGGTGAGCAGTACTTC. Its translation is CASSLSAGTGEQYF. The full variable domain, in which reference TRBV7-2 and TRBJ2-7 provide the parts outside the CDR3, is GAGVSQSPSNKVTEKGKDVELRCDPISGHTALYWYRQSLGQGLEFLIYFQGNSAPDKSGLPSDRFSAERTGGSVSTLTIQRTQQEDSAVYLCASSLSAGTGEQYFGPGTRLTVT.

This clonotype was found many times. The CDR3 loop reads CASSRAGTRTSETQYF. The CDR3 DNA is TGCGCCAGCAGCAGAGCCGGGACTCGCACTTCAGAGACCCAGTACTTC. The V gene is TRBV5-1, the J gene TRBJ2-5; the D gene is possibly TRBD2 (6 bases). Germline V gene sequence: CDR1 SGHRS, CDR2 YFSETQ. This CDR3 contains 16 residues. V lost 4 bases and J lost 4, with 20 bases in between.

There are many counts of this clonotype. The CDR3 DNA follows: TGTGCCACCAGCAGAGAAAGGGCGAGGGATGAGCAGTTCTTC. Its translation is CATSRERARDEQFF. The chain is built from TRBV15 and TRBJ2-1, with D tentatively TRBD2 (5 bases). The length of the CDR3 is 14 residues. In germline, CDR1 is LNHNV, CDR2 YYDKDF (reference sequence). V was shortened by 0 bases and J by 8 bases, with 11 bases between the two germline ends.

This clonotype was seen only a few times. V usage is TRBV9 and J usage is TRBJ2-1; the match to TRBD2 covers 12 bases. The junction had 8 bases not matched to a gene; V was cut back by 3 bases and J by 7 bases. The CDR3 is 16 residues long. Per the germline V gene, CDR1 is SGDLS and CDR2 is YYNGEE. The DNA of the CDR3 is TGTGCCAGCAGCGCATCTAGCGGGGGGGCCGCAAATGAGCAGTTCTTC. This encodes CASSASSGGAANEQFF.

This chain joins TRBV10-3 and TRBJ1-1; 7 bases match TRBD1. Looked up from germline, CDR1 is ENHRY and CDR2 is SYGVKD. With V trimmed by 5 bases and J by 4 bases, 7 bases remained unmatched. The CDR3 has 14 amino acids. CDR3 region: CAISKTGEATEAFF. CDR3 bases: TGTGCCATCAGTAAAACAGGGGAGGCCACTGAAGCTTTCTTT.

This clonotype has only a few counts. The J gene is TRBJ1-1, the V gene TRBV29-1; D gene unclear. V was clipped by 7 bases and J by 2 bases, with 8 bases between them. The CDR3 contains 11 residues. From germline, CDR1 is SQVTM and CDR2 ANQGSEA. This chain's CDR3 is CSGGSNTEAFF. CDR3 DNA sequence: TGCAGCGGTGGGAGTAACACTGAAGCTTTCTTT.

This clonotype came up many times. The gene calls are TRBV6-4 and TRBJ2-1, with 7 bases identical to TRBD2. Germline V gene sequence: CDR1 MRHNA, CDR2 SNTAGT. The CDR3 sequence is 13 residues long. V lost 3 bases and J lost 7; bases outside the gene matches: 3. The CDR3 coding sequence is TGTGCCAGCAGTGAACAGCGGGGAAATGAGCAGTTCTTC. Its translation: CASSEQRGNEQFF.

This clonotype was detected ten times or more. This chain joins TRBV3-1 and TRBJ2-5, with D perhaps TRBD2 (5 bases). Trimming took 3 bases from V and 11 from J, leaving 10 bases between them. The CDR3 runs 11 residues. The germline gives CDR1 LGHDT, CDR2 YNNKEL (reference sequence). CDR3 DNA sequence: TGTGCCAGCAGCCAGGGATGGGAGCAGTACTTC. Translation gives CASSQGWEQYF.

The table lists this clonotype with many counts. The gene calls are TRBV20-1 and TRBJ2-1; D is possibly TRBD1 or TRBD2 (5 bases each). The CDR3 runs 17 residues. V lost 0 bases and J lost 2, with 17 bases in between. Germline V lookup: CDR1 DFQATT, CDR2 SNEGSKA (reference sequence). The CDR3 DNA sequence: TGCAGTGCTAGAGACGGAACCGGGACGGGTGCCTACAATGAGCAGTTCTTC. Translated: CSARDGTGTGAYNEQFF.

The rearrangement uses TRBV20-1 and TRBJ2-5; 9 nucleotides agree with TRBD1. From germline, CDR1 is DFQATT and CDR2 SNEGSKA (reference sequence). With V trimmed by 3 bases and J by 1 base, 6 bases remained unmatched. The length of the CDR3 is 15 residues. Here the CDR3 reads CSARDGTGIQETQYF. CDR3 DNA: TGCAGTGCTAGGGATGGGACAGGGATCCAAGAGACCCAGTACTTC.

The genes are TRBV7-9 and TRBJ2-7; D is perhaps TRBD1 (5 bases). The germline V gene has CDR1 SEHNR and CDR2 FQNEAQ (reference sequence). This CDR3 is built from 16 residues. The V gene lost 0 bases and the J gene lost 0 bases, with 12 bases spanning the gap. CDR3 coding DNA: TGTGCCAGCAGCTTAGCGCAGGGCTTCTACTCCTACGAGCAGTACTTC. Translation: CASSLAQGFYSYEQYF.

J is TRBJ2-1 and V is TRBV12-5; D possibly corresponds to TRBD2 (5 bases). This CDR3 is 13 amino acids long. From germline, CDR1 is LGHNT and CDR2 FRNRAP. Trimming removed 7 bases from V and 6 bases from J, with 13 bases in between. DNA of the CDR3: TGTGCTAGTGCCCGGGGTGCTGTCAATGAGCAGTTCTTC. It encodes CASARGAVNEQFF.

The chain links TRBV5-6 to TRBJ1-5; TRBD1 is a possible D gene (6 bases). This CDR3 region has 16 residues. Germline V CDR1 and CDR2: SGHDT, YYEEEE. The ends were cut back, 0 bases at V and 3 bases at J, with 13 bases in the middle. This chain's CDR3 is CASSLGSGQLNQPQHF. The CDR3 DNA sequence: TGTGCCAGCAGCTTGGGGAGCGGACAGCTCAATCAGCCCCAGCATTTT.

This clonotype has at least ten counts. The chain uses TRBV28 and TRBJ2-7; the D call may be TRBD1 or TRBD2 (5 bases each). V was trimmed by 7 bases and J by 2 bases, leaving 30 bases between them. This CDR3 has 19 residues. Per germline, CDR1 MDHEN and CDR2 SYDVKM. The CDR3 coding sequence is TGTGCCAGCACCTCCGAACTGTTAAGAGGGGACCTGGGCACCTACGAGCAGTACTTC. It specifies CASTSELLRGDLGTYEQYF.

The genes are TRBV6-6 and TRBJ1-5, with D unclear. The germline V and J ends were trimmed by 0 bases and 7 bases, with 10 bases remaining between them. The CDR3 consists of 14 residues. CDR1 and CDR2 from the germline V gene are MNHNY and SVGAGI (reference sequence). For the CDR3, the DNA is TGTGCCAGCAGTTACTCGGAACGGTTGCAGCCCCAGCATTTT. Translated, it gives CASSYSERLQPQHF.

This clonotype has just a few counts. The chain is built from TRBV15 and TRBJ1-5; no firm D call. The V gene lost 1 base and the J gene lost 5 bases, with 18 bases spanning the gap. The CDR3 runs 17 residues. Per the germline V gene, CDR1 is LNHNV and CDR2 is YYDKDF (reference sequence). DNA of the CDR3: TGTGCCACCAGCAGAGTGTTTGATGCGGGGAATGATCAGCCCCAGCATTTT. Protein product: CATSRVFDAGNDQPQHF.

V usage is TRBV2 and J usage is TRBJ1-1, with 9 bases that match TRBD1. CDR1 and CDR2 from the germline V gene are SNHLY and FYNNEI. This CDR3 region has 18 residues. V shed 8 bases and J 8 bases; nucleotides not matched to a gene: 24. The CDR3 region is CASYKDLQTGQGSTEAFF. CDR3 DNA: TGTGCCAGCTACAAGGACCTTCAGACCGGACAGGGGTCTACCGAAGCTTTCTTT.

V and J are TRBV4-2 and TRBJ2-7; 11 positions agree with TRBD1. CDR1 LGHNA and CDR2 YNFKEQ come from the germline V gene. Losses at the gene ends were 7 bases for V and 1 base for J; bases not matched to a gene: 6. The CDR3 is 15 amino acids. This CDR3 is CASKPWDRGSYEQYF. CDR3 in DNA: TGTGCCAGCAAACCCTGGGACAGGGGGTCCTACGAGCAGTACTTC.

This chain links TRBV6-2 or TRBV6-3 with TRBJ2-7; TRBD2 matches 9 bases. Matching the DNA end better, TRBJ2-5 makes the J call doubtful. The germline V gene encodes CDR1 MNHEY and CDR2 SVGEGT. The CDR3 is made up of 14 amino acids. DNA for the CDR3: TGTGCCAGCAGCCGACTAGCGGTCCAAGAGACCCAGTACTTC. Its protein product is CASSRLAVQETQYF.

For the CDR3, the DNA is TGCGCCAGCAGCTTGTACAGGGATGAGGGCTACGAGCAGTACTTC. This translates into CASSLYRDEGYEQYF. V and J are TRBV5-1 and TRBJ2-7; D perhaps matches TRBD1 (6 bases). This CDR3 has 15 residues. CDR1 SGHRS and CDR2 YFSETQ come from the germline V gene. Deletions cut 1 base from V and 3 bases from J, with 14 bases between.

This clonotype appeared a few times. The gene calls are TRBV20-1 and TRBJ2-2; 9 bases map to TRBD1. This CDR3 has 15 amino acids. Germline lookup yields CDR1 DFQATT and CDR2 SNEGSKA (reference sequence). V dropped 1 base and J dropped 7; count of bases not matched to a gene: 7. The DNA of the CDR3 is TGCAGTGCTAGAGCTACAGGGGGCGCGAGCGGGGAGCTGTTTTTT. Protein sequence: CSARATGGASGELFF.

This chain links TRBV28 with TRBJ2-1; weak D call: TRBD2 (6 bases). Germline V gene sequence: CDR1 MDHEN, CDR2 SYDVKM. The CDR3 has 16 amino acids. Trimming stripped 3 bases from V and 0 bases from J, with 12 bases between. As DNA, the CDR3 is TGTGCCAGCAGTTTGTCGGGGGTAGCCTCCTACAATGAGCAGTTCTTC. Amino acid sequence: CASSLSGVASYNEQFF.

This clonotype was detected only a few times. The chain uses TRBV7-3 and TRBJ2-2, with 8 positions matching TRBD1. Germline-derived CDR1 and CDR2 are SGHTA and FQGTGA. V dropped 2 bases and J dropped 6; count of bases not matched to a gene: 2. The length of the CDR3 is 14 residues. CDR3 sequence reads: CASSLGQGAGELFF. CDR3 in DNA: TGTGCCAGCAGCTTAGGACAGGGAGCCGGGGAGCTGTTTTTT.

This clonotype was counted ten times or more. This sequence joins TRBV5-1 and TRBJ1-6; TRBD1 matches at 8 bases. J gave up 10 bases and V 4 bases, and 10 bases lay outside the gene matches. CDR3 length equals 15 residues. Germline CDR1 reads SGHRS; CDR2 reads YFSETQ. The chain's CDR3 is CASSKTGVGLSPLHF. CDR3 sequence (DNA): TGCGCCAGCAGCAAGACAGGGGTAGGCCTCTCACCCCTCCACTTT.